The T cell receptor (beta chain) under discussion was sequenced for a study of T cells in Graves' hyperthyroidism and ophthalmopathy (dated by TCRdb to about 2019). In terms of the full investigation: Peripheral blood was sampled at the time of initial diagnosis, prior to any treatment. An independent validation cohort of 18 to 20 hyperthyroidism patients and some 15 patients who later progressed to ophthalmopathy tested prospective prediction of ophthalmopathy. In more than 5 Graves' hyperthyroidism patients, the study also compared T-cell repertoires from thyroid tissue with T-cell repertoires from blood. Following sampling, methimazole starting at 30 mg daily was given to hyperthyroidism patients, and high-dose intravenous methylprednisolone was given to ophthalmopathy patients. For training and testing, the approximately 92 patients in the discovery cohort were randomly divided in a 7:3 ratio. A discovery cohort of about a hundred patients, fewer than 50 with Graves' ophthalmopathy and 55 to 60 with stable Graves' hyperthyroidism, was used to find distinguishing TCR V-J signatures. The paper reports TCR Vbeta CDR3 sequencing of over 120 peripheral blood samples: 40 to 45 ophthalmopathy, 70 to 85 hyperthyroidism and around 17 progressor patients.

Measured from the cysteine to the phenylalanine, the CDR3 is 14 residues long. Of the read, only the CDR3 DNA is kept; its 42 bases are in frame from base 1. The germline V and J ends show losses of 6 bases and 0 bases respectively, and no gene match explains 4 bases of the junction. Looking up the germline V gene (reference sequence) yields CDR1 DFQATT and CDR2 SNEGSKA. About this clonotype itself: Its binding antigen is unknown. No base qualities exist here, and no much larger clone lies one base off it.

The TCR beta CDR3 regions were amplified from the RNA transcripts. A first-round RT-PCR of the TCR CDR3 used the HTBI primer set with the Qiagen OneStep RT-PCR kit. Libraries were constructed in a second round of multiplex PCR, after which size selection and purification were carried out. Sequencing of the libraries was done on an Illumina HiSeq2000 using paired-end 100 bp reads. The paper's processing steps were these. SOAPnuke was used to process the raw data, removing reads that contained adapters or uncalled bases, had a mean Phred below 15, or lacked an exact match to the constant primer or identifier. COPE v1.2.5 was used to merge the high-quality paired reads, and each unique nucleotide sequence was defined as a clonotype. MiTCR v1.1 was used to align clonotypes to the IMGT TRBV, TRBD and TRBJ reference segments. The analysis included only V-J combinations with a frequency above 0.0001, which together covered more than 99% of the repertoires. The TCS score was defined as the ratio of F50 (clonal expansion) to E x V (chaos), calculated using BLOSUM62-based TCRdist between CDR3 peptides within each V-J. Welch's t-statistics and random forest reduced 450 to 600 V-J features to 13, which were used in a naive Bayes classifier (R e1071). The raw public data were reprocessed by TCRdb itself: fastp quality trimming at Q25, MiXCR clonotype calling, in-frame beta chains only. Rows are unified per CDR3 protein, each entry keeping the most common DNA and genes. The V and J calls were determined by TCRdb, not by the authors. This sample holds hundreds of thousands of distinct CDR3 sequences; 15% were observed only once. Clones ranked in the top ten supply approximately 32% of the sample.

The paper's findings and limits, for the study overall: A 13 V-J signature model separated ophthalmopathy from stable hyperthyroidism, with just over 85% sensitivity and roughly 81% specificity in cross-validation and 80%/75% in testing. Sample size was not statistically predetermined, and investigators were not blinded to group allocation. Most expanded thyroid clonotypes (frequency above 0.001) were also detected in blood, suggesting blood repertoires may reflect thyroid immune responses. In validation, the model predicted progression to ophthalmopathy with 55% to 71% sensitivity and roughly 72% specificity, a median of 6.5 months before onset.

Stable Graves' hyperthyroidism was defined as no progression to ophthalmopathy during 18 months of follow-up. Hyperthyroidism patients were newly diagnosed, with disease duration under 2 months, and aged 18 to 65 years. The study excluded patients with uncontrolled infections, other autoimmune diseases, pregnancy or lactation. Diagnoses were based on clinical symptoms, serum thyroxine and TRAb, thyroid ultrasound and orbital computed tomography. PBMCs were separated from roughly 9.6 ml of fresh peripheral blood using Ficoll-Paque density gradient centrifugation. Total RNA was extracted using Trizol reagent, and RNA quality was assessed on an Agilent 2100 Bioanalyzer.

The sequence is built from TRBV20-1 and TRBJ2-2; 7 central nucleotides agree with TRBD1. This clonotype was sampled from a woman aged 25 to 39 with Graves' hyperthyroidism. Sequencing was done on a sample of blood. The sequenced DNA: TGCAGTGCGGCCGGGACAGCGAACACCGGGGAGCTGTTTTTT. The encoded protein is CSAAGTANTGELFF.